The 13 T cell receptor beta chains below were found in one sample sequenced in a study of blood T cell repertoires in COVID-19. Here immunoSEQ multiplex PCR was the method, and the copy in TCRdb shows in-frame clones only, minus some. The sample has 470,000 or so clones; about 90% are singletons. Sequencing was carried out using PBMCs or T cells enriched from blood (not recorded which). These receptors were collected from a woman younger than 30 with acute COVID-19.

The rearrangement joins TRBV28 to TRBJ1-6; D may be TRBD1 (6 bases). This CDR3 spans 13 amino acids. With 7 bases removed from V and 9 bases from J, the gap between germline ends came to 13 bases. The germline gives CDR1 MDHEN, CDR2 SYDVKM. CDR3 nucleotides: TGTGCCAGCACCGGGACATCTCGTTCACCCCTCCACTTT. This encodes CASTGTSRSPLHF. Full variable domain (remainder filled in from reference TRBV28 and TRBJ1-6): DVKVTQSSRYLVKRTGEKVFLECVQDMDHENMFWYRQDPGLGLRLIYFSYDVKMKEKGDIPEGYSVSREKKERFSLILESASTNQTSMYLCASTGTSRSPLHFGNGTRLTVT.

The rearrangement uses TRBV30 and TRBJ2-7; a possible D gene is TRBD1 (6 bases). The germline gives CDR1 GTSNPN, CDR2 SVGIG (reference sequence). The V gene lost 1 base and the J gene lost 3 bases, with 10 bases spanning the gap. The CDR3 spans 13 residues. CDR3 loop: CAWSAGQYYEQYF. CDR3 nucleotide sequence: TGTGCCTGGAGTGCAGGACAGTACTACGAGCAGTACTTC.

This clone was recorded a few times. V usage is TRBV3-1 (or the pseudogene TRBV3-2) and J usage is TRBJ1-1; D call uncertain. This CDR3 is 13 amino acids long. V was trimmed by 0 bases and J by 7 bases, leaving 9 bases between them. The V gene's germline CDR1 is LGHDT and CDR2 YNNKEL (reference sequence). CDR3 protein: CASSQDGTHEAFF. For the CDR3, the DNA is TGTGCCAGCAGCCAAGATGGCACCCATGAAGCTTTCTTT.

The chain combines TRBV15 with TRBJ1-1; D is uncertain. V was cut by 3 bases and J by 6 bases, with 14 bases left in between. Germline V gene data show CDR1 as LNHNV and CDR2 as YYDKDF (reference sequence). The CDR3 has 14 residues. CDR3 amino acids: CATSRSGESSEAFF. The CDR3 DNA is TGTGCCACCAGCAGGTCGGGAGAAAGCTCTGAAGCTTTCTTT.

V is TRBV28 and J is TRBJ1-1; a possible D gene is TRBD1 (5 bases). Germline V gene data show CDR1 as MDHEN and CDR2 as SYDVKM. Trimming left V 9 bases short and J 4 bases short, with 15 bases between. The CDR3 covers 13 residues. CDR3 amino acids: CASWAGYVTEAFF. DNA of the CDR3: TGTGCCAGTTGGGCAGGGTACGTCACTGAAGCTTTCTTT.

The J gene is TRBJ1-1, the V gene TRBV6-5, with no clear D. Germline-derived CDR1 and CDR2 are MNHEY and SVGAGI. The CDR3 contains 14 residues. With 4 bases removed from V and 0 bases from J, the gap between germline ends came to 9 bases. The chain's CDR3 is CASSFSQMNTEAFF. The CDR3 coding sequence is TGTGCCAGCAGTTTCTCACAGATGAACACTGAAGCTTTCTTT.

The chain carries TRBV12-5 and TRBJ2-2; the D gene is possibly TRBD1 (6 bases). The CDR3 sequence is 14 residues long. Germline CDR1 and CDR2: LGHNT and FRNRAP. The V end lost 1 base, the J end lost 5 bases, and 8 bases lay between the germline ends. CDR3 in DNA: TGTGCTAGTGGTTTGGCACAGGGAACCGGGGAGCTGTTTTTT. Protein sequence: CASGLAQGTGELFF.

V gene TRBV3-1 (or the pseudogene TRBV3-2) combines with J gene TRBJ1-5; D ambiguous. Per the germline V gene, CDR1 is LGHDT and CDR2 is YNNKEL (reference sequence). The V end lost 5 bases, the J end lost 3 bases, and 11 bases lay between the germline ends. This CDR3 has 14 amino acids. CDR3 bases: TGTGCCAGCAGCTATGGGGAGATCAATCAGCCCCAGCATTTT. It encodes CASSYGEINQPQHF.

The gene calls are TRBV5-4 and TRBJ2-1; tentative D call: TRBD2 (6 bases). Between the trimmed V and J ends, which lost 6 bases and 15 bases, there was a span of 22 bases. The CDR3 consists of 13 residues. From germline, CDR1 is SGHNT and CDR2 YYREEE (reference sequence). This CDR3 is CASKAGDSPIGFF. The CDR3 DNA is TGTGCCAGCAAGGCCGGGGACTCCCCGATAGGGTTCTTC.

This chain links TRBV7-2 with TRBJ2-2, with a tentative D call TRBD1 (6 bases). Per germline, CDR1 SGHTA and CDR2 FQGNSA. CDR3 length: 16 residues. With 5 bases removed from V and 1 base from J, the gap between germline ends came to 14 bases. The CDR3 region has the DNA TGTGCCAGCAGCCCCGACGGGACACGGAACACCGGGGAGCTGTTTTTT. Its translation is CASSPDGTRNTGELFF.

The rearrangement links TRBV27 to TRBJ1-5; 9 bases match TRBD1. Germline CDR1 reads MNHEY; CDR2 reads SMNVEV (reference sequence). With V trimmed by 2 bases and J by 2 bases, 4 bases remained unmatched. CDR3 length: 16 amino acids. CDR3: CASSLKRDRGNQPQHF. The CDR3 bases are TGTGCCAGCAGTTTAAAGCGGGACAGGGGCAATCAGCCCCAGCATTTT.

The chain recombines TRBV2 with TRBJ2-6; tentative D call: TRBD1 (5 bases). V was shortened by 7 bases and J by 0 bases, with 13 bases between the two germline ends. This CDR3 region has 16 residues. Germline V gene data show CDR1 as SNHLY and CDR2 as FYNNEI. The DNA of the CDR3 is TGTGCCAGCAACCAGGGCTTCGACTCTGGGGCCAACGTCCTGACTTTC. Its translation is CASNQGFDSGANVLTF.

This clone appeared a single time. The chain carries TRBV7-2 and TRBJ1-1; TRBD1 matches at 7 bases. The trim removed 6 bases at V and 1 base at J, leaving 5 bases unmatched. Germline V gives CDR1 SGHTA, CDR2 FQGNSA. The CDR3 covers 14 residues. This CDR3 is CASRQGQPNTEAFF. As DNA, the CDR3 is TGTGCCAGCAGGCAGGGACAGCCGAACACTGAAGCTTTCTTT.